This is a list of T cell receptor beta chains from one sample in a study of T cell changes during pregnancy in multiple sclerosis. Assay used: immunoSEQ multiplex PCR; TCRdb lists only in-frame clones, some missing. The data show roughly 65,000 clones, around 91% seen once. The sequencing here drew on peripheral blood, taken in the third trimester of pregnancy. The receptor source for this set is a female donor in good health, enrolled as a control in a pregnancy study. CDR3s include the opening cysteine and the closing phenylalanine or tryptophan. A D gene is named only where the DNA matches it firmly. Where a row states a size, it is once, few, many or the class of an expanded clone; other rows omit it.

abundance	j_gene	v_gene	d_gene	CDR3nt	CDR3aa
-	TRBJ1-5	TRBV28	-	TGTGCCAGCAGTTTCTCCGGGACATATCCTCTTAGCAATCAGCCCCAGCATTTT	CASSFSGTYPLSNQPQHF
-	TRBJ2-1	TRBV2	TRBD2	TGTGCCAGCAGTGGCCTAGCGGCCTACAATGAGCAGTTCTTC	CASSGLAAYNEQFF
-	TRBJ2-6	TRBV10-2	-	TGCGCCAGCAGCACCTACAGGGCTGGGGCCAACGTCCTGACTTTC	CASSTYRAGANVLTF
few	TRBJ2-7	TRBV7-3	-	TGTGCCAGCAGCTCGGAGCCCTCCTACGAGCAGTACTTC	CASSSEPSYEQYF
-	TRBJ2-7	TRBV5-4	TRBD1	TGTGCCAGCAGCAGGGACAGGGGGCACGAGCAGTACTTC	CASSRDRGHEQYF
-	TRBJ1-3	TRBV20-1	-	TGCAGTCCCGCTCGGGGAAACACCATATATTTT	CSPARGNTIYF
-	TRBJ1-2	TRBV29-1	TRBD1	TGCAGCGTTGAAGACAGAGACAGGGGGGCTGGCTACACCTTC	CSVEDRDRGAGYTF
-	TRBJ1-1	TRBV14	-	TGTGCCAGCAGCCAAGACAGGAACACTGAAGCTTTCTTT	CASSQDRNTEAFF
once	TRBJ2-7	TRBV7-2	TRBD2	TGTGCCAGCAGCTCGGGACTAGCGGGGGTGAGCGAGCAGTACTTC	CASSSGLAGVSEQYF
-	TRBJ2-1	TRBV6-5	TRBD2	TGTGCCAGCAGTTACTCGATAGCTAGCGGGGGGGTGCAGTTCTTC	CASSYSIASGGVQFF
once	TRBJ2-3	TRBV9	TRBD2	TGTGCCAGCAGCAAAGGACTAGGCAGCACAGATACGCAGTATTTT	CASSKGLGSTDTQYF
-	TRBJ1-2	TRBV15	-	TGTGCCACCAGCACGATAGCTAACTATGGCTACACCTTC	CATSTIANYGYTF
-	TRBJ1-1	TRBV18	-	TGTGCCAGCTGCCCTACAGAGAACACTGAAGCTTTCTTT	CASCPTENTEAFF
-	TRBJ2-1	TRBV4-3	TRBD2	TGCGCCAGCAGCCAAGAGTCGGGTACGGGAGGCAATGAGCAGTTCTTC	CASSQESGTGGNEQFF
-	TRBJ1-2	TRBV4-2	-	TGTGCCAGCAGCCAAGATTGGCAGGCCTCCAACTATGGCTACACCTTC	CASSQDWQASNYGYTF
-	TRBJ2-3	TRBV15	TRBD2	TGTGCCACCAGCCCACGAGAGCGGGGGAGCACAGATACGCAGTATTTT	CATSPRERGSTDTQYF
once	TRBJ2-7	TRBV6-1	-	TGTGCCAGCAGTGTGGCGTCAGGAAGCTCGGACGAGCAGTACTTC	CASSVASGSSDEQYF
-	TRBJ1-2	TRBV18	-	TGTGCCAGCTCAGGGCAATGGGTGAATTATGGCTACACCTTC	CASSGQWVNYGYTF
-	TRBJ2-1	TRBV4-3	-	TGCGCCAGCAGCCCGCGACTAGGGATCTACAATGAGCAGTTCTTC	CASSPRLGIYNEQFF
-	TRBJ2-2	TRBV9	-	TGTGCCAGCAGCCCAAGCCCTACGACAGGCGGGGAGCTGTTTTTT	CASSPSPTTGGELFF
-	TRBJ1-2	TRBV7-8	TRBD1	TGTGCCAGCAGCTTAGGACAGGGGTATGGCTACACCTTC	CASSLGQGYGYTF
-	TRBJ1-2	TRBV5-8	-	TGTGCCAGCAGCTTGGACAGGAGCTATGGCTACACCTTC	CASSLDRSYGYTF
once	TRBJ2-2	TRBV4-3	-	TGCGCCAGCAGCCAAGGGGCAGGCCTCACCGGGGAGCTGTTTTTT	CASSQGAGLTGELFF
-	TRBJ2-1	TRBV14	TRBD2	TGTGCCAGCAGCCTTAGCGGGGGGGCCGGCAATGAACAGTTCTTC	CASSLSGGAGNEQFF
-	TRBJ1-6	TRBV4-3	TRBD1	TGCGCCAGCAGCCACGACAGGGCCCAATATTCACCCCTCCACTTT	CASSHDRAQYSPLHF
-	TRBJ2-7	TRBV30	-	TGTGCCGGGGGCAGGCCCAGTGCCTACGAGCAGTACTTC	CAGGRPSAYEQYF
-	TRBJ2-5	TRBV25-1	-	TGTGCCAGCAGTGCTTGGGCAGGGTGGACCCAGTACTTC	CASSAWAGWTQYF
-	TRBJ2-7	TRBV15	-	TGTGCCACCAGCCGAAAAAGGGTGGGGGCCGGCTACGAGCAGTACTTC	CATSRKRVGAGYEQYF
-	TRBJ2-1	TRBV7-2	TRBD2	TGTGCCAGCAGCTTAGGTCTGAGCGGGGGTGAGCAGTTCTTC	CASSLGLSGGEQFF
-	TRBJ1-5	TRBV2	-	TGTGCCAGCAGTGGGGGGCAGGGGCATCAGCCCCAGCATTTT	CASSGGQGHQPQHF
few	TRBJ1-1	TRBV9	-	TGTGCCAGCAGCGCAGGGAACACTGAAGCTTTCTTT	CASSAGNTEAFF
-	TRBJ1-6	TRBV7-8	TRBD1	TGTGCCAGCAGCTTAACTCAGGGGGCCTATAATTCACCCCTCCACTTT	CASSLTQGAYNSPLHF
-	TRBJ1-6	TRBV5-6	TRBD1	TGTGCCAGCAGCTCGGACAGGGGTGCCCTCAATTCACCCCTCCACTTT	CASSSDRGALNSPLHF